This is a list of T cell receptor beta chains from one sample in a study of T cell responses to AZD1222 COVID-19 vaccine. The repertoire was sequenced with immunoSEQ multiplex PCR; TCRdb's copy has only in-frame clones and lacks some. In the table there are about 99,000 clones, about 85% of which are singletons. The sample was peripheral blood, taken on day 0 of AZD1222 vaccination. The origin of the receptors is an adult in good health. Each CDR3 is given with its conserved first and last residue. The order of the fields is V gene, D gene, CDR3 protein. D genes are given only for firm matches.

>TRBV27|TRBD1
CASTRTGVGEKLFF
>TRBV7-9|NA
CASSLVVGAVTEAFF
>TRBV12-3/TRBV12-4|TRBD1
CASRPDRVSGYTF
>TRBV5-6|NA
CASSLDVGTEAFF
>TRBV9|NA
CASSVGIVGEQYF
>TRBV6-5|NA
CASSPGEVYEQYF
>TRBV27|TRBD2
CASSTGLAGGPPGELFF
>TRBV6-6|NA
CASRLTQGPEAFF
>TRBV11-3|TRBD1
CATKTKGQSTDTQYF
>TRBV29-1|NA
CSVEAGDRFPGYGYTF
>TRBV6-5|NA
CASSYPETQYF
>TRBV24-1|NA
CATSGDGNYGYTF
>TRBV19|NA
CASTPSVGRNEQFF
>TRBV19|NA
CASTSAANTEAFF
>TRBV18|TRBD2
CASSTRLAGANEQFF
>TRBV12-5|NA
CASGLDPGRAFF
>TRBV24-1|TRBD2
CATSDGGLAQETQYF
>TRBV30|NA
CAWNAGLTSNQPQHF
>TRBV5-1|NA
CASRPWAATLNTNTEAFF
>TRBV5-5|NA
CASSFGQGIAKNIQYF
>TRBV7-2|TRBD2
CASSLDGASGYNEQFF
>TRBV15|TRBD1
CATSSTRTGGRVGYTF
>TRBV30|NA
CAWSNGANGGYTF
>TRBV4-2|NA
CASSQVGSRNTEAFF
>TRBV14|NA
CASSLATTEAFF
>TRBV5-6|NA
CASSLTGNQPQHF
>TRBV29-1|TRBD1
CSGRQGVGTGELFF
>TRBV4-2|NA
CATGGGGNQPQHF
>TRBV7-9|NA
CASSLTGLIRGNTEAFF
>TRBV6-2/TRBV6-3|TRBD1
CASSADRGEKANQPQHF
>TRBV21-1|NA
CASSPRHPSPNQPQHF
>TRBV5-6|TRBD1
CASSLVAGGYGYTF
>TRBV11-2|TRBD2
CASSLGAGPTGELFF
>TRBV7-9|NA
CASSLDMGIAHQETQYF
>TRBV6-2/TRBV6-3|NA
CASSYPWTANYGYTF
>TRBV9|NA
CASSLTGTPDFVTF
>TRBV25-1|TRBD2
CASSGLAGGPSLYNEQFF
>TRBV27|TRBD1
CASSLVPGGVRTRYEQYF
>TRBV28|NA
CASSFDAMGDMNTEAFF
>TRBV11-1|TRBD1
CASSPRTGGSPLHF
>TRBV2|NA
CASRLTQELGEYF
>TRBV6-5|NA
CASSYSRSNQPQHF
>TRBV19|NA
CASSILGSNQPQHF
>TRBV4-1|NA
CASSPMGANYGYTF
>TRBV30|TRBD1
CAWKVGGTGNQPQHF
>TRBV6-2/TRBV6-3|NA
CASSQTGTANEKLFF
>TRBV2|NA
CASSEKTGANEKLFF
>TRBV27|TRBD2
CASSPGTSGGAPYEQYF
>TRBV7-2|TRBD1
CASSLVSVGTGYNEQFF
>TRBV29-1|NA
CSVARGVKVDGYTF
>TRBV4-2|TRBD2
CASSQDPTSGGALLETQYF